The 30 T cell receptor beta chains listed next were all sequenced from one sample in a study of shared clonotypes between healthy human individuals. Generated by immunoSEQ multiplex PCR, the TCRdb table keeps only in-frame clones and is missing some. The profile shows about 690,000 clones, 90% of them singletons. Sequenced input: memory CD8+ T cells from PBMCs. Subset of the sample: CD45RO+ cells pooled with CCR7-negative TemRA cells. These receptors came from a man between 18 and 29 years old in good health. Some clones in this sample may be carry-over from other donors' samples.

This clone was counted a single time. The rearrangement links TRBV4-2 to TRBJ2-5, with no clear D. There are 11 residues in the CDR3. Germline loops: CDR1 LGHNA, CDR2 YNFKEQ. V was shortened by 4 bases and J by 5 bases, with 5 bases between the two germline ends. Here the CDR3 reads CASSLKETQYF. CDR3 sequence (DNA): TGTGCCAGCAGCCTTAAGGAGACCCAGTACTTC.

The sample holds a few counts of this clone. The chain uses TRBV6-5 and TRBJ1-2; a weak D match, TRBD1 (5 bases). This CDR3 has 14 residues. Trimming removed 0 bases at V and 4 bases at J, with 9 bases between. Germline CDR1 MNHEY, CDR2 SVGAGI. The CDR3 reads CASSYSQGVYGYTF. As DNA, the CDR3 is TGTGCCAGCAGTTACTCCCAGGGAGTCTATGGCTACACCTTC.

The chain combines TRBV27 with TRBJ2-5; TRBD2 agrees at 13 bases. Trimming removed 3 bases from V and 4 bases from J; junction bases left unmatched: 5. Germline CDR1 MNHEY, CDR2 SMNVEV (reference sequence). CDR3 length equals 16 residues. The chain's CDR3 is CASSFGTSGTTETQYF. CDR3 DNA: TGTGCCAGCAGTTTCGGGACTAGCGGGACTACAGAGACCCAGTACTTC.

This clone was observed once. The rearrangement joins TRBV11-2 to TRBJ2-7; D might be TRBD2 (5 bases). This CDR3 is built from 15 residues. Germline V CDR1 and CDR2: SGHAT, FQNNGV. Trimming took off 2 bases at V and 4 bases at J, with 15 bases between the two ends. Here the CDR3 reads CASSLYIGNKYEQYF. CDR3 coding DNA: TGTGCCAGCAGCTTATATATCGGGAACAAGTACGAGCAGTACTTC.

For this clone: A far larger clone differs by one base, so this is likely a read error. Within the sample, other DNA sequences also encode this same CDR3. The chain recombines TRBV27 with TRBJ2-2; no clear D gene. The CDR3 sequence is 16 residues long. Trimming cost V 2 bases and J 2 bases, with 12 bases left between them. Germline CDR1 reads MNHEY; CDR2 reads SMNVEV (reference sequence). The CDR3: CASSLRLADNTGELFF. CDR3 nucleotide sequence: TGTGCCAGCAGTTTAAGATTAGCAGACAACACCGGGGAGCTGTTTTTT.

Points on this clone: Other DNA sequences within the sample encode an identical CDR3. The V gene is TRBV19, the J gene TRBJ2-7; D is possibly TRBD2 (5 bases). Trimming cost V 1 base and J 6 bases, with 7 bases left between them. In germline, CDR1 is LNHDA, CDR2 SQIVND (reference sequence). The CDR3 runs to 12 residues. The CDR3 loop is CASSIGGSEQYF. CDR3 coding DNA: TGTGCCAGTAGTATAGGAGGGTCCGAGCAGTACTTC.

J is TRBJ2-7 and V is TRBV5-4; perhaps TRBD1 as D (5 bases). Germline V gene lookup returns CDR1 SGHNT and CDR2 YYREEE (reference sequence). V was clipped by 0 bases and J by 3 bases, with 13 bases between them. The CDR3 is 15 amino acids. CDR3 loop: CASSLEGMENYEQYF. CDR3 DNA sequence: TGTGCCAGCAGCTTGGAGGGGATGGAGAACTACGAGCAGTACTTC.

The chain uses TRBV6-5 and TRBJ2-1; perhaps TRBD2 as D (6 bases). CDR3 size: 14 residues. Germline CDR1 reads MNHEY; CDR2 reads SVGAGI. V was clipped by 10 bases and J by 9 bases, with 22 bases between them. The CDR3 here is CATLRLTGTPEQFF. The CDR3 DNA follows: TGTGCCACCCTTCGCCTAACCGGGACTCCTGAGCAGTTCTTC.

This rearrangement joins TRBV28 to TRBJ2-7; TRBD1 matches 7 bases. The CDR3 has 14 residues. Germline V CDR1 and CDR2: MDHEN, SYDVKM. Losses at the gene ends were 5 bases for V and 5 bases for J; bases not matched to a gene: 9. Here the CDR3 reads CASSEGAAWDEQYF. DNA for the CDR3: TGTGCCAGCAGTGAGGGGGCCGCGTGGGACGAGCAGTACTTC.

Written as DNA, the CDR3 is TGTGCCAGCAGTGAGCCACGCCAGGATGTCTCCTACGAGCAGTACTTC. This codes for CASSEPRQDVSYEQYF. This chain connects TRBV2 to TRBJ2-7; D gene uncertain. The CDR3 spans 16 residues. The germline V and J ends were trimmed by 3 bases and 0 bases, with 15 bases remaining between them. Germline loops: CDR1 SNHLY, CDR2 FYNNEI.

The chain couples TRBV28 to TRBJ2-2, with D perhaps TRBD1 (7 bases). Germline values: CDR1 MDHEN, CDR2 SYDVKM. The CDR3 consists of 14 residues. V was trimmed by 10 bases and J by 0 bases, leaving 12 bases between them. The CDR3 coding sequence is TGTGCCACCGGCGGGACAGCGAACACCGGGGAGCTGTTTTTT. Translation: CATGGTANTGELFF.

V is TRBV9 and J is TRBJ2-7; the D call may be TRBD1 or TRBD2 (5 bases each). The length of the CDR3 is 14 residues. Germline assignment: CDR1 SGDLS and CDR2 YYNGEE. Trimming took off 3 bases at V and 6 bases at J, with 16 bases between the two ends. CDR3 coding DNA: TGTGCCAGCAGCGCAGGGAGTGGCCCCTCCGAGCAGTACTTC. It encodes CASSAGSGPSEQYF.

The chain recombines TRBV19 with TRBJ1-1; no clear D. V was cut by 6 bases and J by 4 bases, with 18 bases left in between. The CDR3 consists of 15 residues. Germline V gives CDR1 LNHDA, CDR2 SQIVND (reference sequence). CDR3 bases: TGTGCCAGTAGCAACCCCGCGGAGGGTGTCACTGAAGCTTTCTTT. Amino acids: CASSNPAEGVTEAFF.

The chain carries TRBV5-6 and TRBJ1-2; tentatively, D is TRBD1 (5 bases). Germline CDR1 is SGHDT and CDR2 is YYEEEE. CDR3 length equals 15 residues. Trimming removed 0 bases at V and 8 bases at J, with 17 bases between. The CDR3 DNA reads TGTGCCAGCAGCTTGGGTACAGGTGCCCCTTTAGGCTACACCTTC. Its translation is CASSLGTGAPLGYTF.

The CDR3 is CATSTGMNTEAFF. For the CDR3, the DNA is TGTGCCACCTCGACAGGGATGAACACTGAAGCTTTCTTT. The chain has TRBV19 and TRBJ1-1; 7 bases map to TRBD1. Germline V gives CDR1 LNHDA, CDR2 SQIVND (reference sequence). The V and J ends lost 10 bases and 0 bases, in that order; junction bases with no gene match: 5. The CDR3 sequence is 13 residues long.

The chain is built from TRBV28 and TRBJ1-2; 7 bases match TRBD1. The germline V gene encodes CDR1 MDHEN and CDR2 SYDVKM. Unmatched junction bases numbered 2, after V lost 2 bases and J lost 2 bases. The CDR3 length is 14 residues. The CDR3 sequence is CASSLAQGNYGYTF. The CDR3 nucleotides read TGTGCCAGCAGTTTAGCACAGGGGAACTATGGCTACACCTTC.

The chain is built from TRBV9 and TRBJ2-5; D gene ambiguous. This CDR3 has 16 residues. V gave up 3 bases and J gave up 0 bases, with 15 bases separating them. Germline-derived CDR1 and CDR2 are SGDLS and YYNGEE. For the CDR3, the DNA is TGTGCCAGCAGCGCCCGTGACTCTTTGTACCAAGAGACCCAGTACTTC. It codes for CASSARDSLYQETQYF.

The chain recombines TRBV18 with TRBJ1-2, with a weak D call TRBD1 (6 bases). Germline V CDR1 and CDR2: KGHSH, LQKENI. The CDR3 contains 15 residues. V lost 3 bases to trimming and J lost 4 bases, with 15 bases between them. CDR3 coding DNA: TGTGCCAGCTCACCCCCCGGGCAGGGGAGCTATGGCTACACCTTC. This encodes CASSPPGQGSYGYTF.

The CDR3 loop reads CATSSGRTHYEQYF. DNA for the CDR3: TGTGCCACCAGCAGTGGGCGGACCCACTACGAGCAGTACTTC. The V call is TRBV15, the J call TRBJ2-7; no clear D gene. CDR1 is LNHNV and CDR2 is YYDKDF in the germline V gene (reference sequence). V gave up 3 bases and J gave up 3 bases, with 12 bases separating them. The CDR3 spans 14 residues.

V gene TRBV6-6 combines with J gene TRBJ1-5; possible D gene TRBD1, 5 bases. The ends were cut back, 6 bases at V and 0 bases at J, with 15 bases in the middle. Germline CDR1 MNHNY, CDR2 SVGAGI (reference sequence). There are 16 residues in the CDR3. Here the CDR3 reads CASSRAGAYSNQPQHF. CDR3 bases: TGTGCCAGCAGCCGAGCCGGGGCCTATAGCAATCAGCCCCAGCATTTT.

The chain employs TRBV4-3 and TRBJ1-2; D ambiguous. The CDR3 totals 15 residues. Per germline, CDR1 LGHNA and CDR2 YSLEER. V was trimmed by 4 bases and J by 4 bases, leaving 16 bases between them. The CDR3 region is CASSPPLGSSYGYTF. For the CDR3, the DNA is TGCGCCAGCAGCCCCCCCCTGGGGTCGAGCTATGGCTACACCTTC.

This clone was counted only a few times. V and J are TRBV10-2 and TRBJ2-3, with 9 bases that match TRBD2. Germline V gene sequence: CDR1 WSHSY, CDR2 SAAADI. V was clipped by 3 bases and J by 7 bases; unmatched bases: 5. The CDR3 is 14 residues long. The CDR3 loop reads CASSDLAGTYTQYF. In DNA form, the CDR3 reads TGCGCCAGCAGTGACCTAGCGGGAACTTATACGCAGTATTTT.

The V call is TRBV9, the J call TRBJ2-7, with D unclear. Trimming took off 4 bases at V and 4 bases at J, with 12 bases between the two ends. The length of the CDR3 is 13 residues. Per the germline V gene, CDR1 is SGDLS and CDR2 is YYNGEE. The CDR3 spells CASSPQFAYEQYF. Here the CDR3 DNA reads TGTGCCAGCAGCCCCCAGTTCGCGTACGAGCAGTACTTC.

This clone has just one count. This sequence joins TRBV28 and TRBJ1-2; 9 nucleotides match TRBD1. There are 13 residues in the CDR3. The V segment lost 3 bases and the J segment 5 bases; nucleotides outside the gene matches: 1. Per the germline V gene, CDR1 is MDHEN and CDR2 is SYDVKM. The CDR3 spells CASSFGTGYGYTF. CDR3 in DNA: TGTGCCAGCAGTTTTGGGACAGGGTATGGCTACACCTTC.

V gene TRBV10-3 combines with J gene TRBJ2-7; D is unresolved. V lost 6 bases and J 3 bases, leaving 9 bases between the germline ends. This CDR3 comprises 12 residues. CDR1 is ENHRY, CDR2 SYGVKD, per germline. Here the CDR3 DNA reads TGTGCCATCAGAGCCGACGGCTACGAGCAGTACTTC. This gives the protein CAIRADGYEQYF.

This chain uses TRBV27 with TRBJ2-1; TRBD2 matches 8 bases. Germline lookup yields CDR1 MNHEY and CDR2 SMNVEV (reference sequence). V shed 5 bases and J 5 bases; nucleotides not matched to a gene: 8. The CDR3 is made up of 15 amino acids. The CDR3 DNA sequence: TGTGCCAGCAGTGGACTAGCAGAACCTAACAATGAGCAGTTCTTC. It translates to CASSGLAEPNNEQFF.

This clone was counted a single time. The chain links TRBV6-5 to TRBJ2-1, with TRBD1 matching over 7 bases. This CDR3 has 15 residues. Germline V lookup: CDR1 MNHEY, CDR2 SVGAGI. After removal of 4 bases from V and 5 bases from J, the junction contained 8 bases not matched to a gene. The CDR3: CASSLGTAGDNEQFF. The CDR3 DNA is TGTGCCAGCAGTTTGGGGACAGCCGGAGACAATGAGCAGTTCTTC.

The sample holds one count of this clone. Other DNA sequences within the sample encode an identical CDR3. The chain uses TRBV7-9 and TRBJ2-7; D possibly corresponds to TRBD2 (6 bases). Trimming took 3 bases from V and 7 from J, leaving 7 bases between them. Germline lookup yields CDR1 SEHNR and CDR2 FQNEAQ (reference sequence). The CDR3 runs 11 residues. Here the CDR3 reads CASSFRGEQYF. In DNA, the CDR3 is TGTGCCAGCAGCTTCCGGGGGGAGCAGTACTTC.

The gene calls are TRBV4-3 and TRBJ1-5; TRBD1 might be the D (6 bases). The CDR3 extends over 15 amino acids. Germline CDR1 is LGHNA and CDR2 is YSLEER. The germline V and J ends were trimmed by 4 bases and 6 bases, with 16 bases remaining between them. CDR3 bases: TGCGCCAGCAGCCCGGGGAGGGGGAGAGCTCAGCCCCAGCATTTT. Its protein is CASSPGRGRAQPQHF.

The rearrangement joins TRBV7-9 to TRBJ2-4, with 8 bases that match TRBD1. The length of the CDR3 is 16 residues. The ends lost 2 bases at V and 9 bases at J; junction bases unmatched: 12. CDR1 and CDR2 (germline): SEHNR, FQNEAQ (reference sequence). CDR3 DNA sequence: TGTGCCAGCAGCTTATCCCGCGCAGGGGGCATGGGCATTCAGTACTTC. It specifies CASSLSRAGGMGIQYF.